Below, 9 T cell receptor beta chains from the same sample are listed, as sequenced in a study of blood T cells in healthy people across ages. Primed by a sample-barcoded 5' primer and a J-beta primer mix, a second PCR proceeded for about 6 to 12 cycles. MiXCR, applied by TCRdb to the 5' RACE reads, yields one record per CDR3 protein. The top ten hold over 3.5% of the sample, which has 1.4 million or so distinct CDR3 sequences, approximately 43% seen once. The sequenced material came from blood. These receptors came from a woman in her late teens or twenties in good health.

This clonotype showed up just a few times. This chain uses TRBV6-2 or TRBV6-3 with TRBJ2-1; D is unresolved. Germline V gene lookup returns CDR1 MNHEY and CDR2 SVGEGT. The CDR3 spans 14 residues. V lost 1 base to trimming and J lost 8 bases, with 12 bases between them. DNA of the CDR3: TGTGCCAGCAGTTACTTGGAGCTTACAGATGAGCAGTTCTTC. Translating gives CASSYLELTDEQFF.

This clonotype was seen a handful of times. This chain joins TRBV7-2 and TRBJ1-5; D perhaps matches TRBD1 (5 bases). Trimming removed 2 bases from V and 3 bases from J, with 11 bases in between. The length of the CDR3 is 15 residues. Germline-derived CDR1 and CDR2 are SGHTA and FQGNSA. In DNA, the CDR3 is TGTGCCAGCAGCTTATTCGGGGCGAACAATCAGCCCCAGCATTTT. This translates into CASSLFGANNQPQHF.

The gene calls are TRBV20-1 and TRBJ2-3; possibly TRBD2 for D (7 bases). V was shortened by 4 bases and J by 5 bases, with 19 bases between the two germline ends. The CDR3 contains 15 residues. In germline, CDR1 is DFQATT, CDR2 SNEGSKA (reference sequence). The CDR3 spells CSATSRGPGVDTQYF. The CDR3 DNA is TGCAGTGCTACATCGCGGGGGCCCGGAGTAGATACGCAGTATTTT.

This clonotype was seen only once. The chain has TRBV6-5 and TRBJ1-1; D is undetermined. Germline assignment: CDR1 MNHEY and CDR2 SVGAGI. This CDR3 has 14 amino acids. The V and J ends lost 5 bases and 1 base respectively, with 11 bases between them. The CDR3 nucleotides are TGTGCCAGCAGTATGGCTGGAGGGAACACTGAAGCTTTCTTT. This gives the protein CASSMAGGNTEAFF.

This clonotype appeared a few times. The CDR3 loop reads CSARGERAPYEQYF. In DNA form, the CDR3 reads TGCAGTGCTAGAGGAGAGCGGGCTCCCTACGAGCAGTACTTC. V is TRBV20-1 and J is TRBJ2-7; D perhaps matches TRBD2 (6 bases). This CDR3 is 14 amino acids long. Germline V gene sequence: CDR1 DFQATT, CDR2 SNEGSKA (reference sequence). The V and J ends lost 1 base and 2 bases respectively, with 12 bases between them.

The chain links TRBV20-1 to TRBJ1-5; D may be TRBD1 (5 bases). The CDR3 has 17 residues. V gave up 0 bases and J gave up 9 bases, with 24 bases separating them. Germline V gene data show CDR1 as DFQATT and CDR2 as SNEGSKA (reference sequence). Here the CDR3 DNA reads TGCAGTGCTAGAGACAGGGATGAAGGTCAAGTAATCGGGCCCCAGCATTTT. This gives the protein CSARDRDEGQVIGPQHF.

This clonotype was counted at least ten times. V is TRBV6-6 and J is TRBJ2-1, with TRBD2 matching over 10 bases. This CDR3 spans 14 amino acids. Germline-derived CDR1 and CDR2 are MNHNY and SVGAGI (reference sequence). V shed 2 bases, J shed 6 bases, and the junction held 1 base outside the gene matches. The CDR3 protein is CASSYRTSGNEQFF. The DNA for the CDR3 is TGTGCCAGCAGTTACAGGACTAGCGGCAATGAGCAGTTCTTC.

The gene calls are TRBV4-1 and TRBJ2-1; a possible D gene is TRBD1 (6 bases). Germline V CDR1 and CDR2: MGHRA, YSYEKL. Deletions cut 0 bases from V and 2 bases from J, with 11 bases between. The CDR3 has 16 amino acids. Here the CDR3 reads CASSQDTGTTYNEQFF. Written as DNA, the CDR3 is TGCGCCAGCAGCCAAGATACAGGGACCACCTACAATGAGCAGTTCTTC.

This clonotype showed up just a few times. This sequence joins TRBV14 and TRBJ1-1; D gene unclear. Germline-derived CDR1 and CDR2 are SGHDN and FVKESK. The CDR3 consists of 13 residues. Trimming removed 2 bases from V and 4 bases from J, with 8 bases in between. The CDR3 is CASSQFVSTEAFF. The CDR3 DNA reads as TGTGCCAGCAGCCAATTCGTCAGCACTGAAGCTTTCTTT.